Sequencing of this TCR beta chain was carried out in a study of cytomegalovirus exposure and HLA in healthy donors. In germline, CDR1 is SEHNR, CDR2 FQNEAQ (reference sequence). This CDR3 comprises 16 residues. Trimming stripped 4 bases from V and 2 bases from J, with 16 bases between. Amplification used 60 Vbeta primers and 13 Jbeta primers. Here immunoSEQ multiplex PCR was the method, and the copy in TCRdb shows in-frame clones only, minus some. The sample yields 150,000 to 200,000 clones, over 70% seen once. About this clone itself: The antigen remains undetermined.

General observations from the study: A link between a missense DCLRE1C variant and TCR beta V- and J-gene trimming emerged from a later analysis.

The material sequenced was PBMCs. The origin of this receptor is a male donor in good health and CMV-seronegative. This sequence joins TRBV7-9 and TRBJ2-3, with D perhaps TRBD2 (5 bases). The CDR3 loop reads CASSSLASRITDTQYF. In DNA, the CDR3 is TGTGCCAGCAGCTCCCTAGCTAGTAGGATCACAGATACGCAGTATTTT.